The rows below give T cell receptor beta chains drawn from one sample of a study of response to subunit inactivated influenza vaccine. A single record per CDR3 protein comes from TCRdb applying MiXCR to the RT-PCR reads. The sample gives about 780,000 distinct CDR3 sequences, approximately 17% of which show up once; approximately 10% is in the top ten. The source material was PBMCs from blood, sampled 5 to 6 days after vaccination. The receptors shown here come from a man in his fifties or sixties who received an inactivated influenza vaccine. CDR3s include the opening cysteine and the closing phenylalanine or tryptophan. A D gene is named only where the DNA matches it firmly. Clone size is stated in some rows and not others, as once, few, many or a class when expanded.

abundance: .
d_gene: .
j_gene: TRBJ2-7
v_gene: TRBV20-1
CDR3aa: CSARNQRGSYEQYF
CDR3nt: TGCAGTGCTAGAAACCAGAGGGGTTCCTACGAGCAGTACTTC

abundance: few
d_gene: .
j_gene: TRBJ1-1
v_gene: TRBV12-3/TRBV12-4
CDR3aa: CASSLGRYTEAFF
CDR3nt: TGTGCCAGCAGTCTTGGGAGGTACACTGAAGCTTTCTTT

abundance: .
d_gene: .
j_gene: TRBJ1-1
v_gene: TRBV5-1
CDR3aa: CASRNAGGNLEAFF
CDR3nt: TGCGCCAGCAGGAATGCGGGGGGCAACCTCGAAGCTTTCTTT

abundance: many
d_gene: .
j_gene: TRBJ1-2
v_gene: TRBV6-1
CDR3aa: CASRRDPRLGYGYTF
CDR3nt: TGTGCCAGCAGGAGGGACCCCCGCCTGGGCTATGGCTACACCTTC

abundance: .
d_gene: TRBD2
j_gene: TRBJ2-1
v_gene: TRBV20-1
CDR3aa: CSARGRGGLDEQFF
CDR3nt: TGCAGTGCTAGAGGTCGGGGGGGCCTCGATGAGCAGTTCTTC

abundance: many
d_gene: TRBD2
j_gene: TRBJ2-3
v_gene: TRBV10-3
CDR3aa: CAMSRLAGDTDTQYF
CDR3nt: TGTGCCATGAGCAGACTAGCGGGAGATACAGATACGCAGTATTTT

abundance: .
d_gene: .
j_gene: TRBJ2-7
v_gene: TRBV10-3
CDR3aa: CATTRDEGREQYF
CDR3nt: TGTGCCACCACCCGCGACGAAGGCCGCGAGCAGTACTTC

abundance: .
d_gene: .
j_gene: TRBJ1-1
v_gene: TRBV12-3/TRBV12-4
CDR3aa: CASSLHSSDPKAFF
CDR3nt: TGTGCCAGCAGTTTACACAGCTCGGACCCAAAAGCTTTCTTT

abundance: many
d_gene: TRBD2
j_gene: TRBJ2-5
v_gene: TRBV29-1
CDR3aa: CSVESLAGFQETQYF
CDR3nt: TGCAGCGTTGAGAGTCTAGCGGGGTTCCAAGAGACCCAGTACTTC

abundance: .
d_gene: .
j_gene: TRBJ2-2
v_gene: TRBV20-1
CDR3aa: CSARGSWDRSNTGELFF
CDR3nt: TGCAGTGCTAGAGGGAGTTGGGACCGCTCGAACACCGGGGAGCTGTTTTTT

abundance: .
d_gene: TRBD1
j_gene: TRBJ1-6
v_gene: TRBV6-5
CDR3aa: CASSYSRGGGDSPLHF
CDR3nt: TGTGCCAGCAGTTACTCGAGAGGAGGGGGCGATTCACCCCTCCACTTT

abundance: .
d_gene: TRBD2
j_gene: TRBJ2-1
v_gene: TRBV20-1
CDR3aa: CSASGTIYNEQFF
CDR3nt: TGCAGTGCTAGTGGGACTATTTACAATGAGCAGTTCTTC

abundance: few
d_gene: .
j_gene: TRBJ2-5
v_gene: TRBV7-2
CDR3aa: CASSAHRQQETQYF
CDR3nt: TGTGCCAGCAGCGCACACAGGCAGCAAGAGACCCAGTACTTC

abundance: .
d_gene: .
j_gene: TRBJ2-2
v_gene: TRBV6-5
CDR3aa: CASSYSSRVGRYTGELFF
CDR3nt: TGTGCCAGCAGTTACTCCTCAAGGGTTGGGCGATACACCGGGGAGCTGTTTTTT

abundance: many
d_gene: .
j_gene: TRBJ1-6
v_gene: TRBV5-1
CDR3aa: CASSLVRDSNSPLHF
CDR3nt: TGCGCCAGCAGCTTGGTAAGGGATTCTAATTCACCCCTCCACTTT

abundance: .
d_gene: .
j_gene: TRBJ1-1
v_gene: TRBV27
CDR3aa: CASSFIPTRGLNTEAFF
CDR3nt: TGTGCCAGCAGTTTCATACCTACCCGGGGCCTGAACACTGAAGCTTTCTTT

abundance: .
d_gene: TRBD2
j_gene: TRBJ2-3
v_gene: TRBV20-1
CDR3aa: CSAGWGGDTQYF
CDR3nt: TGCAGTGCTGGGTGGGGGGGGGATACGCAGTATTTT

abundance: few
d_gene: TRBD2
j_gene: TRBJ2-3
v_gene: TRBV4-3
CDR3aa: CASSQSGAGTDTQYF
CDR3nt: TGCGCCAGCAGCCAAAGCGGGGCCGGGACAGATACGCAGTATTTT

abundance: many
d_gene: .
j_gene: TRBJ2-1
v_gene: TRBV4-1
CDR3aa: CASSQGGAGVGGNEQFF
CDR3nt: TGCGCCAGCAGCCAAGGAGGTGCAGGGGTAGGAGGCAATGAGCAGTTCTTC

abundance: many
d_gene: .
j_gene: TRBJ2-2
v_gene: TRBV20-1
CDR3aa: CSARDLRSDAGELFF
CDR3nt: TGCAGTGCTAGAGATCTTAGGAGTGACGCCGGGGAGCTGTTTTTT

abundance: few
d_gene: .
j_gene: TRBJ1-2
v_gene: TRBV9
CDR3aa: CASSVDGDGYTF
CDR3nt: TGTGCCAGCAGCGTAGACGGGGATGGCTACACCTTC

abundance: many
d_gene: .
j_gene: TRBJ1-1
v_gene: TRBV2
CDR3aa: CAGGNMNTEAFF
CDR3nt: TGTGCCGGGGGAAACATGAACACTGAAGCTTTCTTT

abundance: few
d_gene: .
j_gene: TRBJ2-5
v_gene: TRBV7-2
CDR3aa: CASSLGGLGIETQYF
CDR3nt: TGTGCCAGCAGCTTAGGGGGACTGGGCATAGAGACCCAGTACTTC

abundance: few
d_gene: TRBD2
j_gene: TRBJ2-3
v_gene: TRBV5-1
CDR3aa: CASSLPRGGRTDTQYF
CDR3nt: TGCGCCAGCAGCTTGCCGCGGGGGGGCCGGACAGATACGCAGTATTTT

abundance: few
d_gene: .
j_gene: TRBJ2-7
v_gene: TRBV5-1
CDR3aa: CASSENRNYEQYF
CDR3nt: TGCGCCAGCAGCGAGAACCGGAATTACGAGCAGTACTTC

abundance: .
d_gene: TRBD2
j_gene: TRBJ2-2
v_gene: TRBV7-2
CDR3aa: CASSIGTSGSTGELFF
CDR3nt: TGTGCCAGCAGCATAGGGACTAGCGGATCCACCGGGGAGCTGTTTTTT

abundance: few
d_gene: .
j_gene: TRBJ2-1
v_gene: TRBV10-3
CDR3aa: CAISESLEGVFEQFF
CDR3nt: TGTGCCATCAGTGAGTCGTTAGAGGGAGTATTCGAGCAGTTCTTC